This entry concerns a single T cell receptor beta chain. The record originates from a study of blood T cell repertoires in COVID-19. Libraries were prepared by immunoSEQ multiplex PCR; TCRdb keeps only in-frame clonotypes and omits some of them. The sample lists over 80,000 clones, about 89% seen once, with about 20% in the top ten. The length of the CDR3 is 15 residues. Germline V gene lookup returns CDR1 LNHDA and CDR2 SQIVND (reference sequence). The V and J ends lost 9 bases and 3 bases, in that order; junction bases with no gene match: 12. Sequencing used peripheral blood. The chain couples TRBV19 to TRBJ2-3; 7 bases agree with TRBD1. The TCR originated in a human donor in a cohort sampled during active COVID-19. CDR3 region: CASDGNRGDTDTQYF. As DNA, the CDR3 is TGTGCCAGCGACGGGAACAGGGGCGATACAGATACGCAGTATTTT.